This T cell receptor (beta chain) is from a study of regulatory T cells in long-lasting Graves disease. With iRepertoire HTBI primers and Arm-PCR of CDR3 regions, TCR beta libraries were built. TCRdb redid the calling of the multiplex PCR reads with MiXCR, one entry per CDR3 protein. Among 450,000 or so distinct CDR3 sequences listed, around a fifth were seen once. Time point noted: persistent/refractory GD, antithyroid drugs over 5 years with positive TRAb. Extracted PBMC RNA gave rise to the TCR library. This TCR was sampled from a female donor with Graves disease. The material sequenced was peripheral blood mononuclear cells (PBMCs), taken when the disease was refractory, from a patient treated with antithyroid drugs.

In DNA, the CDR3 is TGTGCCAGCGGGGGGCGCGGGGCTGGGGCCAACGTCCTGACTTTC. It is translated as CASGGRGAGANVLTF. The chain employs TRBV25-1 and TRBJ2-6; perhaps D is TRBD1 or TRBD2 (6 bases each). The V and J ends lost 8 bases and 2 bases respectively, with 13 bases between them. This CDR3 region has 15 residues. Germline assignment: CDR1 MGHDK and CDR2 SYGVNS.